Reported below is one TCR beta chain. The data derive from a study of blood T cell repertoires in COVID-19. The overall study: From the United States, Italy and Spain came samples of acute and convalescent COVID-19.

Original analysis: Estimation of nucleated cell counts relied on the amplification of reference gene primers. Only in-frame clones appear in the TCRdb table, and some are missing; sequencing was by immunoSEQ multiplex PCR. The V and J calls and the clone size are those of that table, but D and trimming were determined from the DNA. Of approximately 200,000 clones listed, more than 85% are singletons. The receptor's source is a woman aged 25 to 45 with active or convalescent COVID-19. Input material: peripheral blood.

In nucleotides, the CDR3 is TGTGCCAGCAGCCACCCGACAGGGTTGAGCACTGAAGCTTTCTTT. It translates to CASSHPTGLSTEAFF. J is TRBJ1-1 and V is TRBV3-1 (or the pseudogene TRBV3-2), with TRBD1 identical over 7 bases. This CDR3 comprises 15 residues. Germline V gene sequence: CDR1 LGHDT, CDR2 YNNKEL (reference sequence). Unmatched junction bases numbered 8, after V lost 3 bases and J lost 4 bases.